This T cell receptor beta chain was sequenced in a study of cytomegalovirus exposure and HLA in healthy donors. Study at large: An earlier analysis identified 100 million to 130 million unique TCR beta sequences in 150 million to 200 million T cells.

V dropped 8 bases and J dropped 0 bases, with 11 bases sitting between them. The CDR3 extends over 15 amino acids. Germline V CDR1 and CDR2: MDHEN, SYDVKM. To note about this clone: Antigen: not known.

The primer mix had 60 Vbeta and 13 Jbeta primers. Clones were read by immunoSEQ multiplex PCR, and TCRdb kept only the in-frame ones, dropping some. The table records more than 150,000 clones, approximately 84% of them present only once. Whole-study results and caveats: It was confirmed in vitro that a few of the CMV-associated chains were specific for CMV antigens. Per a later analysis, HLA-associated TCR beta chains showed more clonal expansion than other, equally common TCR beta chains. Later analysis identified several of the most significant clusters that appeared linked to common viral pathogens.

The clonotype was recovered from a woman in her thirties in good health and CMV-seropositive. The sequencing sample was made of PBMCs. The rearrangement uses TRBV28 and TRBJ2-6; a possible D gene is TRBD1 (5 bases). CDR3 DNA: TGTGCCAGCGTAGGGGATTTCTCTGGGGCCAACGTCCTGACTTTC. As protein: CASVGDFSGANVLTF.